Given below is one TCR beta chain in context. It lacks a known antigen. One base away there is no much larger clone; base qualities are not given. Another Seattle source contributed samples from volunteer blood donors who had recovered from COVID-19. Each collaborating institution followed its own protocols to collect whole blood in K2EDTA tubes. For TCRbeta analysis, collaborator samples were shipped as frozen whole blood, as isolated PBMCs, or as DNA extracted from either sample type. TCRbeta CDR3 regions were amplified from genomic DNA by means of the immunoSEQ Assay, a bias-controlled multiplex PCR. As for how the authors treated the data: The number of nucleated cells in each sample was estimated from the amplification of reference gene primers within the assay. To quantify the absolute abundance of each unique TCRbeta CDR3 rearrangement, sequence reads were collapsed and filtered. For each sample, productive Simpson clonality was calculated by taking the square root of Simpson's diversity index across productive rearrangements. Not all clones reach the TCRdb copy of this immuneACCESS table, which keeps in-frame sequences only. Checked studies attribute under half of the gap to unresolved V genes and leave the rest unexplained. That table gives V, J and clone size, and the DNA gave D and trimming. The sample yields 140,000 to 150,000 clones; about nine tenths were counted once. The ten top clones hold 37% of the sample.

The data originate from a study of blood T cell repertoires in COVID-19 (dated by TCRdb to the early 2020s). For the wider study: Samples from collaborators originated in the United States, Italy and Spain and spanned both the acute and convalescent phases of COVID-19. The material from the prospective study consisted of cDNA or gDNA derived from T cells, B-cell-depleted T cells, or PBMCs. Deeply sampled blood TCRbeta repertoires from subjects exposed to, actively infected with, or recovered from COVID-19 were included in the dataset. The repertoires were released in a freely available public database intended as a resource for research on the immune response to SARS-CoV-2. Samples came from the ongoing ImmuneRACE study (first 160 participants) plus 1,254 subjects from 6 global collaborators. The sample metadata nearly always contained a de-identified subject ID, COVID-19 status, age in years and sex. HLA class I and class II types, where available, came from metadata supplied by the sample provider rather than from assay-based typing. What the study reported, not specific to this receptor: The amount of clinical and demographic metadata varied by source and participant and was provided uncurated.

From a lookup of the germline V gene, CDR1 and CDR2 are SNHLY and FYNNEI. The CDR3, cysteine through phenylalanine, is 14 amino acids long. The CDR3 DNA has 42 bases and is translated from base 1. Between the V and J ends, shortened by 4 bases and 4 bases respectively, the junction contains 13 bases. Recombination joined TRBV2 with TRBJ1-2, and TRBD1 may be the D gene, going by 6 matching bases. This clonotype originated in a man in his fifties or sixties who had recovered from COVID-19. Sequenced: peripheral blood. Here the CDR3 is given as CASSGQVIRYGYTF. The DNA sequence reads TGTGCCAGCAGTGGACAGGTGATACGCTATGGCTACACCTTC.